These 3 T cell receptor beta chains came from one sample sequenced in a study of cytomegalovirus exposure and HLA in healthy donors. The PCR ran on 60 Vbeta and 13 Jbeta primers. Generated by immunoSEQ multiplex PCR, the TCRdb table keeps only in-frame clones and is missing some. This table holds fewer than 150,000 clones, 80% found once. The sample was PBMCs. The receptors stem from a man aged 30-40 years in good health and CMV-seronegative.

V and J are TRBV29-1 and TRBJ2-5; 9 bases line up with TRBD2. With the DNA end fitting TRBJ2-7 better, the J assignment may be wrong. CDR3 length: 17 residues. CDR1 is SQVTM and CDR2 is ANQGSEA in the germline V gene. CDR3 DNA: TGCAGCGTTGATAACGGGCCTAGCGGGACTTCTAGGGACGAGCAGTACTTC. This encodes CSVDNGPSGTSRDEQYF.

The V and J genes are TRBV29-1 and TRBJ2-5; D may be TRBD2 (5 bases). With 1 base removed from V and 2 bases from J, the gap between germline ends came to 11 bases. The CDR3 sequence is 14 residues long. Germline V gives CDR1 SQVTM, CDR2 ANQGSEA. The CDR3 bases are TGCAGCGTTGAAGGTCGACTACAACAAGAGACCCAGTACTTC. Encoded protein: CSVEGRLQQETQYF.

The chain joins TRBV18 to TRBJ2-3; 8 nucleotides agree with TRBD2. Losses at the gene ends were 2 bases for V and 3 bases for J; bases not matched to a gene: 4. Per germline, CDR1 KGHSH and CDR2 LQKENI. CDR3 size: 15 residues. CDR3 bases: TGTGCCAGCTCACCAGCTAGCGGGTTTACAGATACGCAGTATTTT. Protein sequence: CASSPASGFTDTQYF.